The TCR beta chain described here comes from a study of beta chain features in type 1 diabetes. This clone was detected only a few times. No antigen is known for it. Study results and limitations: The study found moderately but significantly shorter TCRB CDR3s in all four CD4+ subsets of Type 1 diabetes patients. The cDNA sequencing approach could over-represent high-TCR-expressing cells.

A single heparinised blood sample, averaging around 0.11 L, was obtained per donor. CD45RO/CCR7/CD25/CD127/CD95/CD27 staining was used to isolate CD4+ naive, central memory, regulatory and stem cell-like memory cells by sorting. Populations obtained by sorting all exceeded 95% purity. cDNA synthesis used the whole RNA isolate, giving expressed TCRB sequences. Generated by immunoSEQ multiplex PCR, the TCRdb table keeps only in-frame clones and is missing some. This sample has under 300,000 clones; just over 20% occur once, and the top ten carry around 0.03%. The junction had 3 bases not matched to a gene; V was cut back by 4 bases and J by 2 bases. CDR3 length equals 15 residues. Germline CDR1 LGHNA, CDR2 YSLEER.

The chain combines TRBV4-3 with TRBJ1-2, with 11 bases matching TRBD1. The receptor was derived from a woman between 35 and 50 years old with type 1 diabetes. The sequenced material came from naive CD4+ T cells from blood. CDR3 protein: CASSRGTGGNYGYTF. The DNA for the CDR3 is TGCGCCAGCAGCCGGGGGACAGGGGGGAACTATGGCTACACCTTC.